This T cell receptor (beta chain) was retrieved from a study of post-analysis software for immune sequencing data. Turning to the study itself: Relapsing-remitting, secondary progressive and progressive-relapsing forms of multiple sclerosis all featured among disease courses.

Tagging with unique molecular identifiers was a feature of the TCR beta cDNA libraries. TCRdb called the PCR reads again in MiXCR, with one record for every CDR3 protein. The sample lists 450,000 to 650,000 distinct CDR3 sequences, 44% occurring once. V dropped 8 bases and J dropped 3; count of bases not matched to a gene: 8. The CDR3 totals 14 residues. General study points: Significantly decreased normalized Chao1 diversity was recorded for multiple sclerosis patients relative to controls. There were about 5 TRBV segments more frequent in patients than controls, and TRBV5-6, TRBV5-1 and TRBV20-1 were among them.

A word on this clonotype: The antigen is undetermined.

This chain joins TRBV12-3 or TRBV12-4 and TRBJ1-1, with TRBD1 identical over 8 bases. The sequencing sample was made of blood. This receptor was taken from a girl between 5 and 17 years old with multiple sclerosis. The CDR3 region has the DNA TGTGCCAGCTCCGACAGGGGCAGATACACTGAAGCTTTCTTT. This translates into CASSDRGRYTEAFF.